This note documents a single TCR beta chain sequence. Method: immunoSEQ multiplex PCR; TCRdb's copy keeps in-frame clones and lacks some. The sample records 35,000 to 50,000 clones, 90% to 97% being singletons. The sample belongs to a study of technical replicates of blood from several donors. Trimming took off 6 bases at V and 8 bases at J, with 16 bases between the two ends. This CDR3 spans 13 amino acids. The germline CDR1 and CDR2 sequences are MNHEY and SMNVEV (reference sequence). The chain is built from TRBV27 and TRBJ1-1; D perhaps matches TRBD1 (6 bases). The source of this sequence is a human donor in good health. The specimen was T cells isolated from PBMCs. The CDR3, as DNA: TGTGCCAGCAGATATCTCGGGACAAGGGAAGCTTTCTTT. This sequence encodes CASRYLGTREAFF.